This entry is about one T cell receptor beta chain. These data originate in a study of control samples from healthy donors and cancer patients. Germline lookup yields CDR1 MNHEY and CDR2 SVGAGI. Trimming took off 5 bases at V and 3 bases at J, with 7 bases between the two ends. The length of the CDR3 is 13 residues. The method was immunoSEQ multiplex PCR; TCRdb's version includes in-frame clones alone and lacks a portion of them. This table holds 120,000 or so clones, 85% to 95% found once. This sequence was found in a man older than 75 with head and neck cancer. The sequenced sample was PBMCs. This chain uses TRBV6-5 with TRBJ2-2, with D tentatively TRBD1 (6 bases). Written as DNA, the CDR3 is TGTGCCAGCAGTACAGGGTACACCGGGGAGCTGTTTTTT. Encoded protein: CASSTGYTGELFF.